This T cell receptor (beta chain) was documented in a study of immune evolution from preneoplasia to lung adenocarcinoma. Points from the study as a whole: From normal lung to invasive adenocarcinoma, top clone frequencies appeared to decrease. KRAS-mutant nodules had the highest T cell clonality. Clonality was highest in normal lung, lower in later-stage lesions apparently.

Profiled with immunoSEQ multiplex PCR; TCRdb holds only in-frame clones, not every one. The table has 15,000 to 20,000 clones, approximately 86% seen once. Trimming cost V 1 base and J 6 bases, with 9 bases left between them. The CDR3 consists of 13 residues. Germline V lookup: CDR1 KGHSH, CDR2 LQKENI. There are a few counts of this clone. The target antigen is unknown. V gene TRBV18 combines with J gene TRBJ1-1; D might be TRBD1 (6 bases). Source material: FFPE invasive lung adenocarcinoma tissue. The clonotype originates from a person in their 70s with invasive lung adenocarcinoma. In DNA form, the CDR3 reads TGTGCCAGCTCACCACGTACAGGGTCTGAAGCTTTCTTT. Encoded protein: CASSPRTGSEAFF.